The rows below give T cell receptor beta chains drawn from one sample of a study of T cell responses to AZD1222 COVID-19 vaccine. Using immunoSEQ multiplex PCR, the repertoire was profiled, and TCRdb retains in-frame clones only, with some absent. The sample carries 84,000 or so clones, approximately 90% recorded once. The material was peripheral blood, obtained on day 0 of AZD1222 vaccination. These receptors all come from an adult in good health. Both conserved end residues are part of each CDR3. The D gene is left open where the match is weak. Only part of the rows carry a size: once, few, many, or a class if the clone is expanded.

d_call,j_call,clone_size,v_call,cdr3_nt,cdr3_aa
TRBD1,TRBJ1-2,.,TRBV7-2,TGTGCCAGCAGCTTAGCGGCAGGGGGCCTCTATGGCTACACCTTC,CASSLAAGGLYGYTF
.,TRBJ1-4,.,TRBV2,TGTGCCAGCAGGGCAGAGGCGATTGCAACTAATGAAAAACTGTTTTTT,CASRAEAIATNEKLFF
.,TRBJ2-1,.,TRBV18,TGTGCCAGCTCACCACCATTGGGAGGTGGGGACAATGAGCAGTTCTTC,CASSPPLGGGDNEQFF
TRBD2,TRBJ2-1,.,TRBV5-1,TGCGCCAGCAGCTTCTCTAGCGGGAGGGCCGGGTACGATGAGCAGTTCTTC,CASSFSSGRAGYDEQFF
TRBD2,TRBJ2-2,.,TRBV24-1,TGTGCCACCAGTGGGAGGCAGGGACTAGCGGGAATTGAGAACACCGGGGAGCTGTTTTTT,CATSGRQGLAGIENTGELFF
.,TRBJ2-3,few,TRBV3-1/TRBV3-2,TGTGCCAGCAGCCAATGGTTTGGTGGGACCGGGACAGATACGCAGTATTTT,CASSQWFGGTGTDTQYF
TRBD1,TRBJ1-2,.,TRBV4-3,TGCGCCAGCAGCCAAGCTGAAAGGGGGCCAAGATATGGCTACACCTTC,CASSQAERGPRYGYTF
.,TRBJ1-2,.,TRBV3-1/TRBV3-2,TGTGCCAGCAGCCAAGGTTTGCCGGGGGCGGGTGTCTATGGCTACACCTTC,CASSQGLPGAGVYGYTF
.,TRBJ2-3,.,TRBV30,TGTGCCTGGAGTTCCCCGGGAAGGACCGATACGCAGTATTTT,CAWSSPGRTDTQYF
.,TRBJ2-1,.,TRBV6-2/TRBV6-3,TGTGCCAGCAGTCCCCATTCGGGGCTTGCCTACAATGAGCAGTTCTTC,CASSPHSGLAYNEQFF